Included here is one T cell receptor beta chain sequence, with context. Its specific antigen is unknown. Base qualities are not at hand, and no much larger clone is one base apart. TCRbeta CDR3 regions were amplified from genomic DNA using the immunoSEQ Assay, a bias-controlled multiplex PCR. Processing in the source paper ran as follows. Nucleated cell counts per sample were estimated from amplification of reference gene primers within the assay. To quantify the absolute abundance of each unique TCRbeta CDR3 rearrangement, sequence reads were collapsed and filtered. For each sample, productive Simpson clonality was calculated as the square root of Simpson's diversity index across productive rearrangements. This immuneACCESS table, as held by TCRdb, lists in-frame sequences with V and J called but not all clones. Of the missing ones, under half trace to an unresolved V gene in checked studies; the others have no known cause. V, J and clone size are taken as reported in that table, and D and trimming were inferred from the DNA itself. Within this sample are roughly 280,000 clones, with roughly 86% of them counted one time only. Approximately 1.8% of the sample is taken by the ten largest.

The data were taken from a study of blood T cell repertoires in COVID-19 (dated by TCRdb to about 2020). About the study as a whole: Samples covering the acute and convalescent phases of COVID-19 were provided by collaborators in the United States, Italy and Spain. The prospective study material was composed of cDNA or gDNA derived from T cells, B-cell-depleted T cells, or PBMCs. The dataset comprised deeply sampled blood TCRbeta repertoires from subjects exposed to, actively infected with, or recovered from COVID-19. The repertoires were released in a freely available public database intended as a resource for research on the immune response to SARS-CoV-2. The samples were drawn from two sources: the first 160 participants of the ongoing ImmuneRACE study, and approximately 1,300 subjects contributed by 6 global collaborators. A de-identified subject ID, COVID-19 status, age in years and sex were almost always included in the sample metadata. Where available, HLA class I and class II types were obtained from metadata supplied by the sample provider rather than from assay-based typing.

Participants in the prospective study were aged roughly 18 to 100 years, lived in 20 to 30 United States geographic areas, and enrolled through a virtual design. In the prospective study, participants were assigned to cohorts based on the clinical history participants reported in a screening survey and a study questionnaire. ImmuneRACE Cohort 3 recovered participants were defined by two consecutive negative NP/OP PCR tests, healthcare professional clearance, or symptom resolution. In the prospective study, mobile phlebotomists collected whole blood, serum and a nasopharyngeal or oropharyngeal swab from each participant. Participants in the prospective study had the option to provide additional blood draws and questionnaires over an approximately 2-month period. Blood samples from the prospective study were shipped frozen or at room temperature prior to DNA extraction. The germline V gene (reference sequence) specifies DFQATT as CDR1 and SNEGSKA as CDR2. The CDR3 starts with the cysteine, ends with the phenylalanine, and has 11 residues. Only the CDR3 portion is preserved as DNA: 33 bases, with reading frame beginning at the first base. V lost 6 bases and J lost 2 bases; the stretch between them is 8 bases long.

General conclusions and limits of the study: The amount of clinical and demographic metadata varied by source and participant and was provided uncurated.

The source is a woman aged 60-75 years who had recovered from COVID-19. The chain is assembled from TRBV20-1 and TRBJ2-7; perhaps TRBD2 is the D gene, with 5 bases matching. Sequencing used PBMCs or T cells enriched from blood (not recorded which). The DNA sequence follows: TGCAGTGCGGAGCGGACCTACGAGCAGTACTTC. This yields the protein CSAERTYEQYF.